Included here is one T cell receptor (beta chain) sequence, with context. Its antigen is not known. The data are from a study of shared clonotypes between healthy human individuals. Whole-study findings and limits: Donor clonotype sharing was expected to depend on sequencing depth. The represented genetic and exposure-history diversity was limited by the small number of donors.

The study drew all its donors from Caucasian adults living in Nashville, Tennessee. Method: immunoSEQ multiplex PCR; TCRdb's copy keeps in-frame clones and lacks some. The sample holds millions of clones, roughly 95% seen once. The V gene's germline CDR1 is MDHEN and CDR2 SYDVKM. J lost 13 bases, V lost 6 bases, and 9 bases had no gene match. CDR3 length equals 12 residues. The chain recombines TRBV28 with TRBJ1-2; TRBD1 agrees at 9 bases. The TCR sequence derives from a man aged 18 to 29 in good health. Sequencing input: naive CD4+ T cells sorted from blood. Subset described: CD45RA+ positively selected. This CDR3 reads CASRFPGQGPTF. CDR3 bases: TGTGCCAGCAGATTCCCGGGACAGGGCCCCACCTTC.